Given below is one T cell receptor (beta chain) in context. This clone was detected only once. Its recognized antigen is unknown. Base qualities are missing; no much larger clone stands one base away. The data originate from a study of shared clonotypes between healthy human individuals (dated by TCRdb to the early 2020s). General notes on the study: The cohort comprised two women and a few men aged 18 to 49 years. To increase sequencing depth and limit assay-specific biases, TCR repertoire library preparation and sequencing were carried out by different laboratories using diverse techniques. Between about 0.8 and 9 billion PBMCs per donor were obtained by leukapheresis. To estimate repertoire size and how much clonotypes are shared between individuals, the study performed deep sequencing of blood TCR repertoires from about 5 healthy adults.

What the authors observed across the whole study: Because the study included a small number of donors, the genetic and exposure-history diversity represented was limited. Only blood was sampled, and tissue TCR repertoires likely differ from those in blood. Pairwise subsampling indicated that sequencing depth was expected to affect the degree of clonotype sharing among donors.

Healthy HIV-negative adults with no recently reported acute infections or vaccinations were included as donors. Every donor was a Caucasian adult living in Nashville, Tennessee, USA. For unsorted samples, 84 million or so PBMCs were counted, and genomic DNA was extracted using the QIAamp DNA Blood Mini kit. Blood was collected by leukapheresis, and PBMCs were isolated by Ficoll-Histopaque density gradient centrifugation and then cryopreserved in liquid nitrogen vapor phase. Using the deep immunoSEQ assay, TCR CDR3 regions were amplified from genomic DNA by multiplex PCR. Extracted genomic DNA from each cell subset was spread evenly across all wells of several immunoSEQ 96-well plates, with each plate serving as a replicate. For unsorted PBMC, approximately 290 ng of genomic DNA, equivalent to 30,000 to 35,000 T cell genomes, went into each replicate PCR. Ten immunoSEQ deep assay plates were used to sequence unsorted PBMC genomic DNA. Purified libraries were measured with a Qubit 3.0 fluorometer, size-checked on a Bioanalyzer 2100, and measured again with the KAPA Library Quantification kit. Each immunoSEQ 96-well plate was sequenced on its own single-read 150-cycle Illumina NextSeq 550 flow cell. In the source study's methods: Because only junctional sequences without quality scores were contained in the immunoSEQ output, filtering matching that applied to full-length reads could not be performed. To assign V/J genes and CDR3, sequences were annotated using PyIR, a Python wrapper for IgBLAST v1.9, with IMGT germline references. Reads with weak V/J assignments (E-value above 1e-6), missing CDR3, stop codons, out-of-frame junctions, or ambiguous translated residues were removed. V3J clonotypes were defined as sequences sharing an identical inferred V gene, J gene, and CDR3 amino acid sequence. To compute the percentage overlap between repertoires, the number of shared unique clonotypes was divided by the size of the smaller repertoire. RTK rarefaction, the Chao1 estimator, and Recon v2.1 estimates of unobserved clonotypes were used to assess repertoire richness. TCRdb mirrors the immuneACCESS table, restricted to in-frame sequences. Some clones are absent from its copies; in checked studies, under half trace to an unresolved V gene, and the reason for the others is unknown. V, J and clone size derive from that table, while D and trimming were established from the DNA sequence. Counted in this sample were 400,000 to 600,000 clones; 60% to 80% of them appeared once. Of the sample, around an eighth is held by the ten largest clones.

Measured from the cysteine to the phenylalanine, the CDR3 is 15 residues long. Only CDR3 DNA remains: 45 bases, in frame from the first base. V is cut by 5 bases and J by 6 bases, and the space between the germline ends is 16 bases. The germline V gene specifies MNHNS as CDR1 and SASEGT as CDR2. The specimen sequenced was PBMCs. The chain joins TRBV6-1 to TRBJ1-4; the D gene lacks a confident call. The clonotype comes from a woman aged 40-49 years in good health. Some clones in this sample may be carry-over from other donors' samples. The sequence in DNA is TGTGCCAGCAGTAACCTTGGAGGGCTTTATGAAAAACTGTTTTTT. Its protein is CASSNLGGLYEKLFF.